This T cell receptor (beta chain) appears in the sequencing data of a study of cytomegalovirus exposure and HLA in healthy donors. Study background: Within an early data release were tens of millions of unique TCRs drawn from HLA-typed donors.

Vbeta (60) and Jbeta (13) primers were used in the PCR. Repertoires were generated with immunoSEQ multiplex PCR, while TCRdb's copy carries only in-frame clones and drops some. The data contain some 4,000 clones, about 85% of them seen just once; the ten biggest clones take up 6% to 7%. J was trimmed by 1 base and V by 7 bases; bases with no gene match: 7. Germline CDR1 and CDR2: GTSNPN and SVGIG (reference sequence). The CDR3 runs to 14 residues. Donors were ostensibly healthy at sampling, although undocumented immune exposures were probable. J is TRBJ1-1 and V is TRBV30, with 9 bases lining up with TRBD1. Source material: PBMCs. This receptor was obtained from a middle-aged woman in good health and CMV-seropositive. This CDR3 is CAFNRGLGNTEAFF. In nucleotides, the CDR3 is TGTGCCTTCAACAGGGGGCTCGGGAACACTGAAGCTTTCTTT.